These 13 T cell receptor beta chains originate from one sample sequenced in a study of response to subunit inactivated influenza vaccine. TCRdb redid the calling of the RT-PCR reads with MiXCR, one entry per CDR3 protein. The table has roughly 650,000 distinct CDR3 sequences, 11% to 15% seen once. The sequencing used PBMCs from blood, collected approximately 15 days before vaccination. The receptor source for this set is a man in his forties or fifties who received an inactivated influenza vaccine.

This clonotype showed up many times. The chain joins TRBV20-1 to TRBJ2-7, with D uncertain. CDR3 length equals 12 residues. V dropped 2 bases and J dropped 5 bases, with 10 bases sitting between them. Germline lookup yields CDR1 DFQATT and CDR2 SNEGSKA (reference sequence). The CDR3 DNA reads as TGCAGTGCTAGAATAAGGGTTCACGAGCAGTACTTC. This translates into CSARIRVHEQYF.

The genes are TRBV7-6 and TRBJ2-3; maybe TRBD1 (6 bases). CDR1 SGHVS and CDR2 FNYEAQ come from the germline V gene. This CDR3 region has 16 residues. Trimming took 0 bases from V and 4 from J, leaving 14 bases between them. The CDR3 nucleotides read TGTGCCAGCAGCTTAGCGCCGTACAGGGTCCCAGATACGCAGTATTTT. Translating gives CASSLAPYRVPDTQYF.

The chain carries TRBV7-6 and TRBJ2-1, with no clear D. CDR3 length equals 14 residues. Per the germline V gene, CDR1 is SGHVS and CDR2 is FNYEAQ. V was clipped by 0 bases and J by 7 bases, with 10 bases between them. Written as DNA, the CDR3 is TGTGCCAGCAGCTTAGCGGAAACTCGGAATGAGCAGTTCTTC. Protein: CASSLAETRNEQFF.

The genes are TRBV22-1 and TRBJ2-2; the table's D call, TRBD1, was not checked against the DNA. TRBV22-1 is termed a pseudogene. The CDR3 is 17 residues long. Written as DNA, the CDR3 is TGTACCCTCTGCCCCGCCCTTTTTAGCCAGGACACCGGGGAGCTGTTTTTT. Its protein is CTLCPALFSQDTGELFF.

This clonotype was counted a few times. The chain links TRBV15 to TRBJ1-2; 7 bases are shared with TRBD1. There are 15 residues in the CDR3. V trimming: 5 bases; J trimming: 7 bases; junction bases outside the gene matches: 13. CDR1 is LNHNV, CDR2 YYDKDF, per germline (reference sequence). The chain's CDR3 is CATSGSSGTAGGYTF. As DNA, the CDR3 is TGTGCCACCAGCGGATCCTCCGGGACAGCGGGTGGCTACACCTTC.

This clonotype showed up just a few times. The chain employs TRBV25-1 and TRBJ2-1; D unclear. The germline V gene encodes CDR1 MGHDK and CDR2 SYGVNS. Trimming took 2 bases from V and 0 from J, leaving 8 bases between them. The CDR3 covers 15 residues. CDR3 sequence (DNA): TGTGCCAGCAGTGAACCCGGGCCCTCCTACAATGAGCAGTTCTTC. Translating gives CASSEPGPSYNEQFF.

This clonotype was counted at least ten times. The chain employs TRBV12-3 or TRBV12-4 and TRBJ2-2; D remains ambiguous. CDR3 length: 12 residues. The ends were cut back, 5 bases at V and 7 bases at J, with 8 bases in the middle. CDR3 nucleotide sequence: TGTGCCAGCAGTCAACGACACGGGGAGCTGTTTTTT. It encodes CASSQRHGELFF.

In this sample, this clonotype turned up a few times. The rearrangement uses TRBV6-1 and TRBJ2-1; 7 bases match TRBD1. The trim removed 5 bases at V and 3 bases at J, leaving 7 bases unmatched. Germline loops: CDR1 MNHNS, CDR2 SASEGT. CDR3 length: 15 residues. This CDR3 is CASSLTGPGYNEQFF. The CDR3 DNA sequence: TGTGCCAGCAGTCTGACAGGGCCCGGCTACAATGAGCAGTTCTTC.

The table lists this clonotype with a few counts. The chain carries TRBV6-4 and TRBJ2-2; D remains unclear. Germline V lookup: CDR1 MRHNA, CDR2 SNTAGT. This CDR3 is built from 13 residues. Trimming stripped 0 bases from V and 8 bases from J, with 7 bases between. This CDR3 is CASSDSWQGELFF. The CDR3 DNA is TGTGCCAGCAGTGACTCTTGGCAGGGGGAGCTGTTTTTT.

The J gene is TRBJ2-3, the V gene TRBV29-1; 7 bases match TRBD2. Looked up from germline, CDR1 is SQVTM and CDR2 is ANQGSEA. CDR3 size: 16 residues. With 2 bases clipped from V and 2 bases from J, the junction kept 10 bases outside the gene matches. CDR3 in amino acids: CSVENGLAANTDTQYF. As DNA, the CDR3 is TGCAGCGTTGAAAACGGGCTAGCGGCAAACACAGATACGCAGTATTTT.

The CDR3 sequence: CSAPPATGITDTQYF. For the CDR3, the DNA is TGCAGTGCTCCCCCAGCAACAGGAATAACAGATACGCAGTATTTT. The chain uses TRBV20-1 and TRBJ2-3; tentative D call: TRBD1 (5 bases). V lost 5 bases and J lost 3, with 18 bases in between. This CDR3 has 15 amino acids. CDR1 is DFQATT and CDR2 is SNEGSKA in the germline V gene (reference sequence).

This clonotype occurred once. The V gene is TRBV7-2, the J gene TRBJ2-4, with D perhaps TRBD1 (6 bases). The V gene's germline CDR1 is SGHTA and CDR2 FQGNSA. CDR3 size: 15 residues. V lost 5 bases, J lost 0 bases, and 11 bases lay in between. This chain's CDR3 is CASSRGGLAKNIQYF. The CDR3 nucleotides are TGTGCCAGCAGCAGAGGGGGTCTAGCCAAAAACATTCAGTACTTC.

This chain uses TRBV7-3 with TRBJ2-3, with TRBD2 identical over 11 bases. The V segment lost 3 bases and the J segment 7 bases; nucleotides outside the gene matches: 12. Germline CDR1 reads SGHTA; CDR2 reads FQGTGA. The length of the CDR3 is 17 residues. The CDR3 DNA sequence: TGTGCCAGCAGCTTCAGACCCGGGACTAGCGGAAGATATACGCAGTATTTT. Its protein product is CASSFRPGTSGRYTQYF.